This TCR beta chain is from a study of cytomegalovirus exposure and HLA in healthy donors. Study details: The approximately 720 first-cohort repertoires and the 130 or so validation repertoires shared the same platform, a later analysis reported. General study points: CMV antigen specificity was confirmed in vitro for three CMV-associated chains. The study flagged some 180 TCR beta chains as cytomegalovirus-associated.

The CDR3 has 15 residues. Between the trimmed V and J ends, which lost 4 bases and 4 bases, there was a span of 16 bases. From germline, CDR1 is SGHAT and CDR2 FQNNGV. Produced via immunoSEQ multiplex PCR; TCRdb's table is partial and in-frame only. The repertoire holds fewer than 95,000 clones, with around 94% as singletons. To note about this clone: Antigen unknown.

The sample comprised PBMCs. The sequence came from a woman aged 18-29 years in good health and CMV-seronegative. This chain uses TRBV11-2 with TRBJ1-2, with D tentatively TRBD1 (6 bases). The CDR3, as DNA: TGTGCCAGCAGCTCTATACGGACAGATCTCTATGGCTACACCTTC. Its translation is CASSSIRTDLYGYTF.